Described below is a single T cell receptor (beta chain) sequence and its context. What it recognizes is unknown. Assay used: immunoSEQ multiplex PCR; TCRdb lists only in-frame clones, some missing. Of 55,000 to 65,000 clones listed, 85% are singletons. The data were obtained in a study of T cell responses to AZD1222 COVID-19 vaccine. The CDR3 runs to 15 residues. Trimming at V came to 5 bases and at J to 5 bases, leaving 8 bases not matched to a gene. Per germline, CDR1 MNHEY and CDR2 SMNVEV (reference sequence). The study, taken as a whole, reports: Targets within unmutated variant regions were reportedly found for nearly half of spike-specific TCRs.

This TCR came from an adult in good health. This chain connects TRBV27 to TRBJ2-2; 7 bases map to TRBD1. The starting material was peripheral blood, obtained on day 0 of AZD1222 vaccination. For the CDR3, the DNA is TGTGCCAGCAGTGGCCTGAGGGGGCGGACCGGGGAGCTGTTTTTT. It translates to CASSGLRGRTGELFF.